This TCR beta chain comes out of a study of blood T cell repertoires in COVID-19 (dated by TCRdb to about 2020). With regard to the full study: Collaborator samples came from the United States, Italy and Spain and covered acute and convalescent phases of COVID-19. The prospective study material was composed of cDNA or gDNA derived from T cells, B-cell-depleted T cells, or PBMCs. Subjects who had been exposed to COVID-19, were actively infected with it, or had recovered from it provided the deeply sampled blood TCRbeta repertoires that made up the dataset. The repertoires were released in a freely available public database meant as a resource for research on the immune response to SARS-CoV-2. Samples were obtained from the ongoing ImmuneRACE study (first 160 participants) and from 1,000 to 1,500 subjects provided by 6 global collaborators. A de-identified subject ID, COVID-19 status, age in years and sex were almost always included in the sample metadata. Where HLA class I and class II types were available, the types were taken from metadata supplied by the sample provider, not from assay-based typing.

Study-level results and caveats: The amount of clinical and demographic metadata varied by source and participant and was provided uncurated.

From cysteine to phenylalanine, the CDR3 is 16 amino acids long. Only the CDR3 part of the read is kept: 48 bases, read in frame from the first base. CDR1 and CDR2, per the germline V gene, are MNHEY and SVGAGI. The V end loses 2 bases and the J end loses 9 bases, and a stretch of 17 bases separates them. On this clone itself: Its antigen is currently not known. Base qualities are not at hand, and no much larger clone is one base apart.

TCRbeta CDR3 regions were amplified from genomic DNA using the immunoSEQ Assay, a bias-controlled multiplex PCR. Per the original workflow: Within the assay, amplification of reference gene primers was used to estimate how many nucleated cells each sample contained. To quantify the absolute abundance of each unique TCRbeta CDR3 rearrangement, sequence reads were collapsed and filtered. Productive Simpson clonality was computed per sample as the square root of Simpson's diversity index over productive rearrangements. TCRdb mirrors the immuneACCESS table, restricted to in-frame sequences. Some clones are absent from its copies; in checked studies, under half trace to an unresolved V gene, and the reason for the others is unknown. From that table come the V and J calls and clone size; the DNA was used to work out D and trimming. The sample contains 150,000 or so clones, approximately 85% of them found a single time. The biggest ten clones account for 5% to 6% of the sample.

One collaborating source in Seattle enrolled patients while the patients were actively infected and followed the patients over time throughout the course of disease. Each collaborating institution followed its own protocols to collect whole blood in K2EDTA tubes. For TCRbeta analysis, collaborators shipped samples as frozen whole blood, isolated PBMCs, or DNA extracted from either of those sample types. The sequence was collected from a woman aged 45-60 years with COVID-19, enrolled during active disease. The V gene is TRBV6-5 and the J gene is TRBJ1-6; the D gene lacks a confident call. Sequencing input: peripheral blood. The CDR3 region reads CASSYTAAGLGSPLHF. DNA sequence: TGTGCCAGCAGTTACACAGCCGCTGGCTTAGGTTCACCCCTCCACTTT.